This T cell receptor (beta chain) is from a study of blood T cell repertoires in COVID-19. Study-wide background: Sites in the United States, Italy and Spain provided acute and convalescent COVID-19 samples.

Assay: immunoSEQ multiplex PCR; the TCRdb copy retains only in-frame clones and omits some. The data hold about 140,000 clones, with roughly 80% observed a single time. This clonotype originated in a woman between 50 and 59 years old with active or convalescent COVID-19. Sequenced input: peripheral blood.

Written as DNA, the CDR3 is TGTGCCAGCGGGGACGGGGGCTCCTACGAGCAGTACTTC. This sequence encodes CASGDGGSYEQYF. The chain is built from TRBV4-2 and TRBJ2-7; weak D call: TRBD2 (6 bases). V shed 8 bases and J shed 0 bases, with 11 bases lying between them. This CDR3 is 13 amino acids long. Germline V gene sequence: CDR1 LGHNA, CDR2 YNFKEQ.